This T cell receptor (beta chain) is drawn from a study of OX40 agonist ivuxolimab in advanced cancers. On the study more broadly: Every 2 weeks, patients received ivuxolimab intravenously, dosed at 0.01 to 10 mg/kg. Therapy given before enrollment (anti-PD-1, anti-PD-L1 or anti-CTLA-4) was allowed, and roughly 41% had some.

This clone was observed a single time. Its antigen is not known. Some clones are missing from TCRdb's copy, which holds only in-frame ones; the method was immunoSEQ multiplex PCR. The data show roughly 91,000 clones, roughly 89% seen once. Findings of the study overall: Expanded clones were, on average, more numerous in CD8+ T cells than in CD4+.

At cycle 4 day 1, cycle 7 day 1, and baseline, blood was sampled. V lost 5 bases to trimming and J lost 10 bases; unmatched junction nucleotides: 20. Germline CDR1 reads SEHNR; CDR2 reads FQNEAQ (reference sequence). The CDR3 totals 17 residues. The gene calls are TRBV7-9 and TRBJ2-5; the match to TRBD2 covers 9 bases. The sample consisted of CD4+ or CD8+ T cells sorted from blood, taken in a trial of the OX40 agonist ivuxolimab. The clonotype originates from an adult with an advanced solid tumor such as melanoma, head and neck, liver or kidney cancer. The CDR3 DNA follows: TGTGCCAGCAGCCCTACGGGACTAGCACATCCGGGGGCGCGCCAGTACTTC. It codes for CASSPTGLAHPGARQYF.